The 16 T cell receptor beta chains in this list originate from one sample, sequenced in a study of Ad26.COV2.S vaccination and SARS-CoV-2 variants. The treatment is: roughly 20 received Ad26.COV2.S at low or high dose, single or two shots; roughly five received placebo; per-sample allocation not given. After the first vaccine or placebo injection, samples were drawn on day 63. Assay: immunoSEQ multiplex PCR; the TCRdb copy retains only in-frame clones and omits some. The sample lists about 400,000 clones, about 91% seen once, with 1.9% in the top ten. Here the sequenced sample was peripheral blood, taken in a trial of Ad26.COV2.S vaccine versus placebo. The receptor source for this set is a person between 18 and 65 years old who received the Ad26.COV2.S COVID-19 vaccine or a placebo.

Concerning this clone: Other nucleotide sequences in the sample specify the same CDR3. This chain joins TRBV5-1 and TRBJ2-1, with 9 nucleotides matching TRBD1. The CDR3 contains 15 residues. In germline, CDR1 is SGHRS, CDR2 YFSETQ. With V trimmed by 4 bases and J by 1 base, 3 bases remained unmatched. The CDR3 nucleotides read TGCGCCAGCAGCCCCGGACAGGGGTCCTACAATGAGCAGTTCTTC. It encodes CASSPGQGSYNEQFF.

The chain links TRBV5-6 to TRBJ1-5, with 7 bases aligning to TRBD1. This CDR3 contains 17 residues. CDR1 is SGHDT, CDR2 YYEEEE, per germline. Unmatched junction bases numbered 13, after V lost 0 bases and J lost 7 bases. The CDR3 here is CASSLARDSYIGQPQHF. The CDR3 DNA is TGTGCCAGCAGCTTGGCCAGGGACAGCTACATCGGGCAGCCCCAGCATTTT.

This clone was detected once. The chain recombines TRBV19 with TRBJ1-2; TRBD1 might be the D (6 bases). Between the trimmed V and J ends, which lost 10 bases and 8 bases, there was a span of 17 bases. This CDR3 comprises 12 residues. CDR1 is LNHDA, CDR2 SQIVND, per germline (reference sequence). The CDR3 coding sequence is TGTGCCATAGACCGGGGGCGACTGGGCTACACCTTC. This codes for CAIDRGRLGYTF.

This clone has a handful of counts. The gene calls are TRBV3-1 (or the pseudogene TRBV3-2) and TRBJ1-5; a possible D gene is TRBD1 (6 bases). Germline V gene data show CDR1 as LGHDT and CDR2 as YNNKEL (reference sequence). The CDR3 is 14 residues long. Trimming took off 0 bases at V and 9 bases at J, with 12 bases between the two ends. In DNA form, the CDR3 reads TGTGCCAGCAGCCAAGAGACAGGCCGCCCGCCCCAGCATTTT. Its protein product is CASSQETGRPPQHF.

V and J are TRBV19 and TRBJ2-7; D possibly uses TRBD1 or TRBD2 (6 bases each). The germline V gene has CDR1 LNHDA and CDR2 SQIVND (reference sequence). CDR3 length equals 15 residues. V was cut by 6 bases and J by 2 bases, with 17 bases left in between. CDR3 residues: CASSKGGTATYEQYF. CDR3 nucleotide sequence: TGTGCCAGTAGCAAAGGGGGGACGGCGACCTACGAGCAGTACTTC. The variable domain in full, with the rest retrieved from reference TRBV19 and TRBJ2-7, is DGGITQSPKYLFRKEGQNVTLSCEQNLNHDAMYWYRQDPGQGLRLIYYSQIVNDFQKGDIAEGYSVSREKKESFPLTVTSAQKNPTAFYLCASSKGGTATYEQYFGPGTRLTVT.

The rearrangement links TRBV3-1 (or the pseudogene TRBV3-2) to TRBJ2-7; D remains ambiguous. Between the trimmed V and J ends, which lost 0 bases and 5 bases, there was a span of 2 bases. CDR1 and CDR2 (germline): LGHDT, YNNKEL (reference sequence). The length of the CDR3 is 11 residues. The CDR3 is CASSQDHEQYF. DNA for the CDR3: TGTGCCAGCAGCCAAGACCACGAGCAGTACTTC.

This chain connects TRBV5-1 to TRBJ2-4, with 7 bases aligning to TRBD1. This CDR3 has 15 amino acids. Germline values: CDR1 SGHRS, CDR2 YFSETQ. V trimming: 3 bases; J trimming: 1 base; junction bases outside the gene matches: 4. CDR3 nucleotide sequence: TGCGCCAGCAGCTCGTCGGACAGGGCCAAAAACATTCAGTACTTC. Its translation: CASSSSDRAKNIQYF.

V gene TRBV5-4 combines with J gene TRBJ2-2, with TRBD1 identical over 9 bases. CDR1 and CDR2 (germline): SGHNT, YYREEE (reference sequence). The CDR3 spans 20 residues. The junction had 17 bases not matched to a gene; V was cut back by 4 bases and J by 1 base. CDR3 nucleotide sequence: TGTGCCAGCAGCCCTAAAAGGGACAGGGACTTATCACGGAACACCGGGGAGCTGTTTTTT. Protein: CASSPKRDRDLSRNTGELFF.

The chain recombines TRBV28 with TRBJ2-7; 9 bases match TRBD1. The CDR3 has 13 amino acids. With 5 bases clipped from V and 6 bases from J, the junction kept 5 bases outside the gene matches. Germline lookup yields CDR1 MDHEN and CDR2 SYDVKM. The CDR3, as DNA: TGTGCCAGCAGTCACGGACAGGGGCGCGAGCAGTACTTC. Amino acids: CASSHGQGREQYF.

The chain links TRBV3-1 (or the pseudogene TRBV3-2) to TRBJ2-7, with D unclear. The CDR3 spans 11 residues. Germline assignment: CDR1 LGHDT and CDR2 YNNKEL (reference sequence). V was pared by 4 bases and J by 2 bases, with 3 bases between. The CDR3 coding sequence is TGTGCCAGCAGCCCCCCCTACGAGCAGTACTTC. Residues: CASSPPYEQYF.

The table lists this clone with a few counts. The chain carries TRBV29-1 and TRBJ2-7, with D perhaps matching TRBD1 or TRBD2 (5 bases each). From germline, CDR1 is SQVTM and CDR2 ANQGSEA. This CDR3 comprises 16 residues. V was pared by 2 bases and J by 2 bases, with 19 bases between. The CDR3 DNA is TGCAGCGTTGAACGTGGCGAGTCAGGGACCGCCTACGAGCAGTACTTC. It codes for CSVERGESGTAYEQYF.

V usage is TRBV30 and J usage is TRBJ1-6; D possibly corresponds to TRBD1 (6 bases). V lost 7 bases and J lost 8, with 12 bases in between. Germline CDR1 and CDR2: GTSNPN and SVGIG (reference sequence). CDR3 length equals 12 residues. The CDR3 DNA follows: TGTGCCTCCCGAAGGGGGTATTCACCCCTCCACTTT. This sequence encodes CASRRGYSPLHF. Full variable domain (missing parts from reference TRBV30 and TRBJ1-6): SQTIHQWPATLVQPVGSPLSLECTVEGTSNPNLYWYRQAAGRGLQLLFYSVGIGQISSEVPQNLSASRPQDRQFILSSKKLLLSDSGFYLCASRRGYSPLHFGNGTRLTVT.

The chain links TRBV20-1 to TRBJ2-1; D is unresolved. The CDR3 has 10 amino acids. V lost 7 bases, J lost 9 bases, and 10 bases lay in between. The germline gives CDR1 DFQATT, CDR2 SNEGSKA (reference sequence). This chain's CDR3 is CSGSDGEQFF. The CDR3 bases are TGCAGTGGGAGCGACGGTGAGCAGTTCTTC.

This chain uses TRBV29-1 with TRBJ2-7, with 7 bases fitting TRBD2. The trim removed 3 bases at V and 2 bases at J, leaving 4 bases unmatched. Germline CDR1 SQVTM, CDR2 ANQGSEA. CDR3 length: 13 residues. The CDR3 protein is CSVDGGGAYEQYF. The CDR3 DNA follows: TGCAGCGTTGACGGCGGGGGAGCCTACGAGCAGTACTTC.

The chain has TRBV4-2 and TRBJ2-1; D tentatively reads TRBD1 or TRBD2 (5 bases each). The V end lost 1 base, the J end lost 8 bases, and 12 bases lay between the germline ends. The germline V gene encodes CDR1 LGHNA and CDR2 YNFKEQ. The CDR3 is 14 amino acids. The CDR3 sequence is CASSQAGTAHEQFF. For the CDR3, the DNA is TGTGCCAGCAGCCAAGCTGGGACCGCGCATGAGCAGTTCTTC.

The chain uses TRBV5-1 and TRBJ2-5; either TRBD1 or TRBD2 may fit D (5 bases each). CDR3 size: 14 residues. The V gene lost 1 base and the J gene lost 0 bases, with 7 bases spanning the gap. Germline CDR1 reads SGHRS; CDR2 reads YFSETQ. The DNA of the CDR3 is TGCGCCAGCAGCTTGAGAGGGGACCAAGAGACCCAGTACTTC. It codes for CASSLRGDQETQYF.